Following are 23 T cell receptor beta chains from one sample sequenced in a study of OX40 agonist ivuxolimab in advanced cancers. The protocol was immunoSEQ multiplex PCR, while the TCRdb copy is restricted to in-frame clones and leaves out a portion. The sample has 72,000 or so clones, around 82% seen once. Sequencing used CD4+ or CD8+ T cells sorted from blood, obtained in a trial of the OX40 agonist ivuxolimab. Receptors were obtained from an adult with an advanced solid tumor such as melanoma, head and neck, liver or kidney cancer.

For the CDR3, the DNA is TGTGCCAGCAGCCCAGTAGGCGGGGGGGCCTCAATCTACAATGAGCAGTTCTTC. It yields the protein CASSPVGGGASIYNEQFF. This chain links TRBV7-2 with TRBJ2-1; 9 positions match TRBD2. Unmatched junction bases numbered 14, after V lost 5 bases and J lost 3 bases. The CDR3 sequence is 18 residues long. The germline CDR1 and CDR2 sequences are SGHTA and FQGNSA.

V is TRBV5-4 and J is TRBJ2-7, with a possible D match to TRBD1 (6 bases). The CDR3 loop spans 14 amino acids. V was pared by 4 bases and J by 0 bases, with 11 bases between. Germline V gene sequence: CDR1 SGHNT, CDR2 YYREEE (reference sequence). The CDR3 spells CASSVDRSSYEQYF. CDR3 nucleotide sequence: TGTGCCAGCAGCGTAGACAGGAGCTCCTACGAGCAGTACTTC.

V and J are TRBV6-6 and TRBJ1-4, with D unclear. This CDR3 region has 14 residues. Per germline, CDR1 MNHNY and CDR2 SVGAGI (reference sequence). Trimming took 7 bases from V and 4 from J, leaving 13 bases between them. The CDR3 nucleotides are TGTGCCAGCACCGACGGCGGGTATAATGAAAAACTGTTTTTT. Its translation: CASTDGGYNEKLFF.

The V call is TRBV28, the J call TRBJ1-2, with D unclear. The CDR3 runs 12 residues. The germline V and J ends were trimmed by 5 bases and 8 bases, with 12 bases remaining between them. Germline lookup yields CDR1 MDHEN and CDR2 SYDVKM. CDR3 amino acids: CASSPAQRGYTF. For the CDR3, the DNA is TGTGCCAGCAGTCCCGCACAACGCGGCTACACCTTC.

The chain links TRBV5-1 to TRBJ2-3; 10 nucleotides align to TRBD2. V lost 2 bases, J lost 4 bases, and 7 bases stayed unmatched. Germline V gene lookup returns CDR1 SGHRS and CDR2 YFSETQ. The length of the CDR3 is 16 residues. The CDR3 loop reads CASSLAGTSVPDTQYF. The CDR3 DNA reads TGCGCCAGCAGCTTAGCCGGGACTAGCGTCCCAGATACGCAGTATTTT.

The chain is built from TRBV9 and TRBJ1-1; a possible D gene is TRBD1 (5 bases). The CDR3 runs 14 residues. Germline CDR1 SGDLS, CDR2 YYNGEE. Trimming left V 4 bases short and J 1 base short, with 11 bases between. CDR3 residues: CASSQQVSNTEAFF. The DNA for the CDR3 is TGTGCCAGCAGCCAACAGGTTTCGAACACTGAAGCTTTCTTT.

The chain links TRBV5-1 to TRBJ2-7; unclear D gene. The CDR3 is made up of 14 amino acids. Germline CDR1 is SGHRS and CDR2 is YFSETQ. V shed 4 bases and J shed 2 bases, with 13 bases lying between them. Here the CDR3 DNA reads TGCGCCAGCAGCCCGACGACAAGCACCTACGAGCAGTACTTC. It is translated as CASSPTTSTYEQYF.

This clone showed up just once. The DNA for the CDR3 is TGTGCCAGCAGCCACAGAAGCAATCAGCCCCAGCATTTT. Its protein product is CASSHRSNQPQHF. V is TRBV6-1 and J is TRBJ1-5; D call uncertain. The V and J ends lost 6 bases and 1 base respectively, with 7 bases between them. The length of the CDR3 is 13 residues. Germline assignment: CDR1 MNHNS and CDR2 SASEGT.

This rearrangement joins TRBV2 to TRBJ1-2; 8 nucleotides match TRBD1. CDR1 and CDR2 from the germline V gene are SNHLY and FYNNEI. V lost 8 bases and J lost 7; bases outside the gene matches: 6. CDR3 length: 12 amino acids. The CDR3 here is CASLDRGIGYTF. The CDR3, as DNA: TGTGCCAGCTTAGACAGGGGAATTGGCTACACCTTC. Complete variable domain (other parts from reference TRBV2 and TRBJ1-2): EPEVTQTPSHQVTQMGQEVILRCVPISNHLYFYWYRQILGQKVEFLVSFYNNEISEKSEIFDDQFSVERPDGSNFTLKIRSTKLEDSAMYFCASLDRGIGYTFGSGTRLTVV.

The J gene is TRBJ2-7, the V gene TRBV19; no reliable D call. The CDR3 extends over 13 amino acids. Germline lookup yields CDR1 LNHDA and CDR2 SQIVND (reference sequence). V gave up 4 bases and J gave up 2 bases, with 9 bases separating them. The CDR3 bases are TGTGCCAGTAGTAGAGGACCCACCTACGAGCAGTACTTC. Protein: CASSRGPTYEQYF.

The chain links TRBV6-6 to TRBJ1-1; the D gene is possibly TRBD1 (5 bases). The CDR3 has 15 residues. The V end was cut by 2 bases, the J end by 2 bases, with 12 bases between. Germline-derived CDR1 and CDR2 are MNHNY and SVGAGI (reference sequence). The CDR3 reads CASSYAGLPNTEAFF. CDR3 bases: TGTGCCAGCAGTTACGCGGGACTCCCCAACACTGAAGCTTTCTTT.

This chain links TRBV11-1 with TRBJ2-7; 8 nucleotides align to TRBD2. The CDR3 is made up of 14 amino acids. V shed 5 bases and J 6 bases; nucleotides not matched to a gene: 9. Per the germline V gene, CDR1 is SGHAT and CDR2 is FQDESV (reference sequence). CDR3 amino acids: CASSPRGARGEQYF. Written as DNA, the CDR3 is TGTGCCAGCAGCCCGCGGGGGGCCCGCGGCGAGCAGTACTTC.

There are a few counts of this clone. The chain has TRBV7-2 and TRBJ1-1; 8 positions agree with TRBD1. Germline CDR1 and CDR2: SGHTA and FQGNSA. The V and J ends lost 4 bases and 5 bases, in that order; junction bases with no gene match: 9. The CDR3 runs to 15 residues. CDR3 residues: CASSYPTNRGTEAFF. The DNA of the CDR3 is TGTGCCAGCAGCTACCCGACTAACAGGGGGACTGAAGCTTTCTTT.

This clone was picked up one time. The genes are TRBV10-3 and TRBJ2-3, with TRBD2 identical over 12 bases. The CDR3 spans 15 residues. V gave up 3 bases and J gave up 6 bases; unmatched junction bases: 4. Germline V gene data show CDR1 as ENHRY and CDR2 as SYGVKD. The CDR3 region has the DNA TGTGCCATCAGTGAACGACTAGCGGGGGTGGATACGCAGTATTTT. This sequence encodes CAISERLAGVDTQYF.

In its sample, this clone was seen a few times. This chain links TRBV6-6 with TRBJ1-2; D may be TRBD1 (5 bases). Per the germline V gene, CDR1 is MNHNY and CDR2 is SVGAGI (reference sequence). The CDR3 is made up of 15 amino acids. The V end lost 5 bases, the J end lost 8 bases, and 21 bases lay between the germline ends. This CDR3 reads CASSPSLDRPTGYTF. The CDR3, as DNA: TGTGCCAGCAGTCCCTCACTTGACAGACCCACCGGCTACACCTTC.

This clone was detected only once. The genes are TRBV19 and TRBJ2-4; D ambiguous. The germline V and J ends were trimmed by 7 bases and 0 bases, with 13 bases remaining between them. CDR1 is LNHDA, CDR2 SQIVND, per germline (reference sequence). The CDR3 runs 15 residues. The CDR3 DNA reads TGTGCCAGTACCCTAGAGGCGCAAGCCAAAAACATTCAGTACTTC. This codes for CASTLEAQAKNIQYF.

V usage is TRBV5-1 and J usage is TRBJ1-2; TRBD1 might be the D (5 bases). This CDR3 comprises 13 residues. Per germline, CDR1 SGHRS and CDR2 YFSETQ. V lost 0 bases and J lost 7, with 10 bases in between. The CDR3 sequence is CASSLEGLSGYTF. In DNA form, the CDR3 reads TGCGCCAGCAGCTTGGAGGGGTTGAGTGGCTACACCTTC.

The rearrangement links TRBV7-2 to TRBJ2-5, with 8 bases that match TRBD2. V was pared by 5 bases and J by 5 bases, with 7 bases of the junction left unmatched. The CDR3 consists of 14 residues. In germline, CDR1 is SGHTA, CDR2 FQGNSA. CDR3 sequence (DNA): TGTGCCAGCAGCCCGGGGGGGTCTTGGGAGACCCAGTACTTC. Translated, it gives CASSPGGSWETQYF. Supplemented by reference TRBV7-2 and TRBJ2-5, the full variable domain reads GAGVSQSPSNKVTEKGKDVELRCDPISGHTALYWYRQSLGQGLEFLIYFQGNSAPDKSGLPSDRFSAERTGGSVSTLTIQRTQQEDSAVYLCASSPGGSWETQYFGPGTRLLVL.

The genes are TRBV15 and TRBJ2-5; D may be TRBD2 (5 bases). The length of the CDR3 is 15 residues. CDR1 is LNHNV, CDR2 YYDKDF, per germline (reference sequence). V gave up 2 bases and J gave up 2 bases, with 12 bases separating them. The CDR3 DNA is TGTGCCACCAGCAGAACCGGGGTTATGCAAGAGACCCAGTACTTC. Translated, it gives CATSRTGVMQETQYF. Full variable domain (outside the CDR3, taken from reference TRBV15 and TRBJ2-5): DAMVIQNPRYQVTQFGKPVTLSCSQTLNHNVMYWYQQKSSQAPKLLFHYYDKDFNNEADTPDNFQSRRPNTSFCFLDIRSPGLGDTAMYLCATSRTGVMQETQYFGPGTRLLVL.

The gene calls are TRBV27 and TRBJ2-2, with D possibly matching TRBD2 (6 bases). Germline CDR1 MNHEY, CDR2 SMNVEV (reference sequence). The CDR3 is 17 amino acids. V was cut by 1 base and J by 7 bases, with 19 bases left in between. The CDR3 reads CASSLFLGGPAGGELFF. CDR3 coding DNA: TGTGCCAGCAGTTTATTTCTGGGGGGACCGGCGGGCGGGGAGCTGTTTTTT.

The rearrangement links TRBV5-1 to TRBJ2-5; 7 bases line up with TRBD2. The CDR3 consists of 14 residues. Germline V gene sequence: CDR1 SGHRS, CDR2 YFSETQ. V shed 0 bases and J 4 bases; nucleotides not matched to a gene: 3. The CDR3 reads CASSLGPGGETQYF. The CDR3, as DNA: TGCGCCAGCAGCTTGGGTCCGGGGGGAGAGACCCAGTACTTC.

This chain joins TRBV6-1 and TRBJ1-5; perhaps TRBD1 as D (6 bases). The germline gives CDR1 MNHNS, CDR2 SASEGT. V lost 7 bases to trimming and J lost 4 bases, with 14 bases between them. The CDR3 extends over 14 amino acids. The CDR3 sequence: CASNGVRGNQPQHF. CDR3 bases: TGTGCCAGCAATGGGGTAAGGGGGAATCAGCCCCAGCATTTT.

This chain uses TRBV12-5 with TRBJ2-2; unclear D gene. Trimming took off 0 bases at V and 1 base at J, with 9 bases between the two ends. The germline V gene encodes CDR1 LGHNT and CDR2 FRNRAP. This CDR3 region has 16 residues. The CDR3: CASGLVIGLNTGELFF. The CDR3 DNA sequence: TGTGCTAGTGGTTTGGTAATAGGCCTGAACACCGGGGAGCTGTTTTTT. The full variable domain, its missing parts supplied by reference TRBV12-5 and TRBJ2-2, is DARVTQTPRHKVTEMGQEVTMRCQPILGHNTVFWYRQTMMQGLELLAYFRNRAPLDDSGMPKDRFSAEMPDATLATLKIQPSEPRDSAVYFCASGLVIGLNTGELFFGEGSRLTVL.